This T cell receptor beta chain was sequenced for a study of siplizumab effects on memory and regulatory T cells. Study results and caveats: Memory cells that were CD4+ and unstimulated gave rise to alloreactive sequences, which siplizumab significantly reduced. Under siplizumab, an average around 64% of mappable alloreactive CD4+ clones were Treg-derived, compared with under 35% in controls. Many proliferating CD4+ or CD8+ clones remained unclassified. Roughly 75-96% of them could not be assigned either a naive or a memory phenotype.

CDR1 SGHTA and CDR2 FQGNSA come from the germline V gene. V lost 2 bases and J 8 bases, leaving 21 bases between the germline ends. The CDR3 is made up of 16 amino acids. About this clone itself: Its specificity is not known.

TCRdb's copy holds only in-frame clones and misses some; the assay was immunoSEQ multiplex PCR. The sample shows some 100,000 clones, roughly 94% of them seen only once. The rearrangement uses TRBV7-2 and TRBJ1-2; tentatively, D is TRBD1 (6 bases). The receptor was isolated from a human donor in good health. The sample was Tregs sorted from blood. CDR3 residues: CASSLRKDRPLGGYTF. DNA of the CDR3: TGTGCCAGCAGCTTAAGAAAGGACAGACCCCTGGGGGGCTACACCTTC.